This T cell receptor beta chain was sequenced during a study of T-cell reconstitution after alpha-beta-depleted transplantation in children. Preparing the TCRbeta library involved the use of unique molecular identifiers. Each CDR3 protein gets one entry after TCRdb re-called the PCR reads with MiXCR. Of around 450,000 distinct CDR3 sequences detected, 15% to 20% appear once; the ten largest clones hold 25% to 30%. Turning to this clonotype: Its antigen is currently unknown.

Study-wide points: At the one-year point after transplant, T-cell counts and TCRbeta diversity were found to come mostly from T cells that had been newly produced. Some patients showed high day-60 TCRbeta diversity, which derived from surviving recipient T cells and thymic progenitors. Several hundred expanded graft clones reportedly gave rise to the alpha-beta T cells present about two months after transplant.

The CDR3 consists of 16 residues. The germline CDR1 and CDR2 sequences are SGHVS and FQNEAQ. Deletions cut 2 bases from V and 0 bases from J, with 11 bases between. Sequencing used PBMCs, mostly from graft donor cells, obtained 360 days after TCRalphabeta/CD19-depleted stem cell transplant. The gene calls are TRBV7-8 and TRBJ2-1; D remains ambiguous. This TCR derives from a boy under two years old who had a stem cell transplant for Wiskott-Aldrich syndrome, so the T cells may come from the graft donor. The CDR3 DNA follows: TGTGCCAGCAGCTTAACGGTGATTCGCTCCTACAATGAGCAGTTCTTC. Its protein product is CASSLTVIRSYNEQFF.